A selection of T cell receptor beta chains follows, all from one sample in a study of blood T cell repertoires in COVID-19. Some clones are missing from TCRdb's copy, which holds only in-frame ones; the method was immunoSEQ multiplex PCR. The data show 200,000 to 250,000 clones, over 75% seen once. The specimen was peripheral blood. The receptors shown here come from a man aged 45-65 years with COVID-19, enrolled during active disease. The conserved cysteine and the conserved F or W are not part of the CDR3 here. Each record gives: D gene, V gene, clone size, CDR3 protein. D genes are given only for firm matches. The size field is filled for only some rows; it gives once, few, many or a size class.

d_call: TRBD1
v_call: TRBV19
clone_size: .
cdr3_aa: ASGGQGIGEQY

d_call: .
v_call: TRBV19
clone_size: .
cdr3_aa: ASSMVGGENNQPQH

d_call: TRBD1
v_call: TRBV7-2
clone_size: .
cdr3_aa: ASSLVGGGVGEKLF

d_call: .
v_call: TRBV2
clone_size: once
cdr3_aa: ASSVFTTYEQY

d_call: .
v_call: TRBV27
clone_size: .
cdr3_aa: ASSLGGSSYTEAF

d_call: TRBD2
v_call: TRBV5-1
clone_size: .
cdr3_aa: ASSSTLAGVRTDTQY

d_call: TRBD2
v_call: TRBV24-1
clone_size: .
cdr3_aa: ATSTSGADIQY

d_call: .
v_call: TRBV28
clone_size: .
cdr3_aa: ASMLLGGTREKLF

d_call: .
v_call: TRBV6-5
clone_size: .
cdr3_aa: ASKRRTEAF

d_call: TRBD1
v_call: TRBV7-3
clone_size: .
cdr3_aa: ASSGQGGDRYT

d_call: .
v_call: TRBV30
clone_size: .
cdr3_aa: AWSVTRSTEAF

d_call: TRBD2
v_call: TRBV2
clone_size: .
cdr3_aa: ASRGGGAPGELF

d_call: .
v_call: TRBV25-1
clone_size: .
cdr3_aa: ASRALTEDSNQPQH

d_call: TRBD1
v_call: TRBV18
clone_size: .
cdr3_aa: ASSPRQGENTEAF

d_call: .
v_call: TRBV27
clone_size: .
cdr3_aa: ASSLARVVHSPLH

d_call: TRBD1
v_call: TRBV20-1
clone_size: .
cdr3_aa: SASPDRGLGNTIY

d_call: .
v_call: TRBV4-3
clone_size: once
cdr3_aa: ASSQGARGFTEAF

d_call: .
v_call: TRBV5-8
clone_size: .
cdr3_aa: ASSKGSGLSYNEQF

d_call: .
v_call: TRBV30
clone_size: .
cdr3_aa: AWSGGVRETQY

d_call: .
v_call: TRBV25-1
clone_size: .
cdr3_aa: ASSEPGATNEKLF

d_call: .
v_call: TRBV27
clone_size: .
cdr3_aa: ASSLDSNSGNTIY

d_call: .
v_call: TRBV10-3
clone_size: few
cdr3_aa: AISVSADWGGEQF

d_call: TRBD1
v_call: TRBV4-1
clone_size: .
cdr3_aa: ASSHQQTGGVGSYEQY

d_call: .
v_call: TRBV3-1/TRBV3-2
clone_size: .
cdr3_aa: ASSQEGYRAGYT